A single sample is the source of the 21 T cell receptor beta chains below, sequenced in a study of cytomegalovirus exposure and HLA in healthy donors. The PCR was carried out with 60 Vbeta primers and 13 Jbeta primers. Clones were read by immunoSEQ multiplex PCR, and TCRdb kept only the in-frame ones, dropping some. The table shows roughly 150,000 clones, with nearly 80% occurring only once. Material for sequencing was PBMCs. Receptors originate from a middle-aged woman in good health and CMV-seronegative.

V and J are TRBV11-2 and TRBJ1-5, with TRBD1 identical over 8 bases. This CDR3 region has 15 residues. The V and J ends lost 1 base and 4 bases, in that order; junction bases with no gene match: 3. Germline V gene lookup returns CDR1 SGHAT and CDR2 FQNNGV. The CDR3 here is CASSLGQGLNQPQHF. In nucleotides, the CDR3 is TGTGCCAGCAGCTTAGGACAGGGGCTGAATCAGCCCCAGCATTTT. Variable domain in full (rest from reference TRBV11-2 and TRBJ1-5): EAGVAQSPRYKIIEKRQSVAFWCNPISGHATLYWYQQILGQGPKLLIQFQNNGVVDDSQLPKDRFSAERLKGVDSTLKIQPAKLEDSAVYLCASSLGQGLNQPQHFGDGTRLSIL.

This clone was seen once. The chain uses TRBV27 and TRBJ2-1; perhaps TRBD1 as D (5 bases). The CDR3 length is 12 residues. Trimming removed 3 bases at V and 7 bases at J, with 7 bases between. Germline V lookup: CDR1 MNHEY, CDR2 SMNVEV (reference sequence). The CDR3 protein is CASSFPGNEQFF. The CDR3 DNA reads as TGTGCCAGCAGTTTCCCAGGGAATGAGCAGTTCTTC.

The rearrangement links TRBV19 to TRBJ1-6, with TRBD1 as a possible D gene (6 bases). Trimming shortened V by 7 bases and J by 11 bases, and 18 bases separated the two germline ends. Germline V gives CDR1 LNHDA, CDR2 SQIVND (reference sequence). The CDR3 is made up of 14 amino acids. The CDR3 DNA reads TGTGCCAGTACTCAGACTGGACAGTCGGCACCCCTCCACTTT. It encodes CASTQTGQSAPLHF.

The V and J genes are TRBV2 and TRBJ2-7; 12 bases are shared with TRBD2. The J segment lost 5 bases and the V segment lost 8 bases, leaving 13 bases of the junction unmatched. CDR1 and CDR2 (germline): SNHLY, FYNNEI. CDR3 length: 16 amino acids. The CDR3 is CASDPSRLAGVHEQYF. For the CDR3, the DNA is TGTGCCAGCGACCCAAGCAGACTAGCGGGGGTCCACGAGCAGTACTTC.

This rearrangement joins TRBV7-8 to TRBJ1-2; D possibly corresponds to TRBD1 (6 bases). CDR1 and CDR2 (germline): SGHVS, FQNEAQ. Trimming took 5 bases from V and 1 from J, leaving 14 bases between them. The CDR3 runs to 15 residues. DNA for the CDR3: TGTGCCAGCAGCCCCCGAGGCAGGGGTAACTATGGCTACACCTTC. Translated, it gives CASSPRGRGNYGYTF.

This rearrangement joins TRBV5-4 to TRBJ2-5, with 11 bases lining up with TRBD1. This CDR3 has 16 residues. Germline lookup yields CDR1 SGHNT and CDR2 YYREEE (reference sequence). V lost 3 bases and J lost 5; bases outside the gene matches: 9. The CDR3 loop is CASSSWTGGWEETQYF. The CDR3, as DNA: TGTGCCAGCAGCTCCTGGACAGGGGGCTGGGAGGAGACCCAGTACTTC.

J is TRBJ2-1 and V is TRBV5-4; D may be TRBD1 (6 bases). Looked up from germline, CDR1 is SGHNT and CDR2 is YYREEE (reference sequence). The V gene lost 4 bases and the J gene lost 4 bases, with 18 bases spanning the gap. CDR3 length: 16 amino acids. CDR3 region: CASSPGRGPNYNEQFF. In DNA, the CDR3 is TGTGCCAGCAGCCCAGGCAGGGGCCCAAATTACAATGAGCAGTTCTTC.

The chain uses TRBV4-2 and TRBJ2-3; 12 bases align to TRBD2. After removal of 4 bases from V and 3 bases from J, the junction contained 14 bases not matched to a gene. Germline loops: CDR1 LGHNA, CDR2 YNFKEQ. This CDR3 has 19 residues. CDR3 DNA: TGTGCCAGCAGCCTTCCCCGACTAGCGGGGGCCCCCCCGACAGATACGCAGTATTTT. Protein: CASSLPRLAGAPPTDTQYF.

V and J are TRBV4-3 and TRBJ1-4; maybe TRBD1 (6 bases). V was trimmed by 3 bases and J by 5 bases, leaving 13 bases between them. The CDR3 has 15 amino acids. Per germline, CDR1 LGHNA and CDR2 YSLEER. This CDR3 is CASSQNEGVNEKLFF. In DNA form, the CDR3 reads TGCGCCAGCAGCCAGAACGAGGGGGTAAATGAAAAACTGTTTTTT.

This sequence joins TRBV27 and TRBJ2-2; 7 positions agree with TRBD1. From germline, CDR1 is MNHEY and CDR2 SMNVEV (reference sequence). J was trimmed by 7 bases and V by 6 bases; bases with no gene match: 8. This CDR3 spans 14 amino acids. The CDR3 DNA is TGTGCCAGCAGGATGGACAGGTTGAACGGGGAGCTGTTTTTT. Translation gives CASRMDRLNGELFF.

This clone was observed once. The V gene is TRBV4-2, the J gene TRBJ2-1; 9 nucleotides align to TRBD2. This CDR3 has 16 residues. Trimming removed 8 bases from V and 8 bases from J; junction bases left unmatched: 16. CDR1 LGHNA and CDR2 YNFKEQ come from the germline V gene. The DNA of the CDR3 is TGTGCCAGCGCGCCCCCAAGCGGGAGGAACCTCGATGAGCAGTTCTTC. It encodes CASAPPSGRNLDEQFF.

The rearrangement joins TRBV7-2 to TRBJ1-4; 7 positions match TRBD1. The CDR3 length is 14 residues. V gave up 5 bases and J gave up 8 bases; unmatched junction bases: 8. The germline V gene encodes CDR1 SGHTA and CDR2 FQGNSA. CDR3 coding DNA: TGTGCCAGCAGCCCAGACAGGGTTTGGGAAAAACTGTTTTTT. This sequence encodes CASSPDRVWEKLFF.

Written as DNA, the CDR3 is TGTGCCAGCAGTTTTGTCCAGGGAAGTGGAAACACCATATATTTT. It translates to CASSFVQGSGNTIYF. The rearrangement joins TRBV28 to TRBJ1-3; TRBD1 might be the D (5 bases). The CDR3 is 15 residues long. The V and J ends lost 3 bases and 3 bases respectively, with 12 bases between them. Germline V gives CDR1 MDHEN, CDR2 SYDVKM.

The rearrangement uses TRBV19 and TRBJ2-1, with 9 bases that match TRBD1. Germline loops: CDR1 LNHDA, CDR2 SQIVND (reference sequence). The length of the CDR3 is 17 residues. V was clipped by 0 bases and J by 4 bases; unmatched bases: 7. CDR3 in DNA: TGTGCCAGTAGTATAGATCCGGACAGGGGTACGTACAATGAGCAGTTCTTC. Residues: CASSIDPDRGTYNEQFF.

The V gene is TRBV6-1, the J gene TRBJ2-4; 9 bases match TRBD1. The J segment lost 2 bases and the V segment lost 3 bases, leaving 5 bases of the junction unmatched. Germline-derived CDR1 and CDR2 are MNHNS and SASEGT. There are 16 residues in the CDR3. The CDR3 reads CASSDWTGDPKNIQYF. DNA for the CDR3: TGTGCCAGCAGTGACTGGACAGGGGATCCCAAAAACATTCAGTACTTC.

With respect to this clone: The same CDR3 is also encoded by other DNA sequences in this sample. CDR3 bases: TGTGCCAGCAGCGTTGGGACAGGGATAGCTGGAAACACCATATATTTT. This translates into CASSVGTGIAGNTIYF. The J gene is TRBJ1-3, the V gene TRBV9, with 9 bases matching TRBD1. V lost 2 bases and J lost 2; bases outside the gene matches: 5. CDR1 is SGDLS and CDR2 is YYNGEE in the germline V gene. This CDR3 region has 16 residues.

V gene TRBV2 combines with J gene TRBJ2-2; a possible D gene is TRBD2 (6 bases). Per the germline V gene, CDR1 is SNHLY and CDR2 is FYNNEI. V gave up 0 bases and J gave up 4 bases, with 9 bases separating them. The CDR3 sequence is 15 residues long. The CDR3 region has the DNA TGTGCCAGCAGTGAAGCCGGGGGACCCACCGGGGAGCTGTTTTTT. Translated, it gives CASSEAGGPTGELFF.

The J gene is TRBJ1-1, the V gene TRBV7-9; D possibly corresponds to TRBD1 (5 bases). The CDR3 covers 14 residues. V gave up 3 bases and J gave up 3 bases, with 11 bases separating them. Germline lookup yields CDR1 SEHNR and CDR2 FQNEAQ (reference sequence). For the CDR3, the DNA is TGTGCCAGCAGCTTTTATTCGGGGGACACTGAAGCTTTCTTT. Residues: CASSFYSGDTEAFF. The full variable domain, rest sourced from reference TRBV7-9 and TRBJ1-1, is DTGVSQNPRHKITKRGQNVTFRCDPISEHNRLYWYRQTLGQGPEFLTYFQNEAQLEKSRLLSDRFSAERPKGSFSTLEIQRTEQGDSAMYLCASSFYSGDTEAFFGQGTRLTVV.

CDR3 in amino acids: CASSLGGQGNYGYTF. The CDR3 DNA reads as TGTGCCAGCAGCTTGGGGGGACAGGGGAACTATGGCTACACCTTC. V and J are TRBV11-2 and TRBJ1-2; 10 nucleotides match TRBD1. The CDR3 extends over 15 amino acids. Unmatched junction bases numbered 3, after V lost 3 bases and J lost 2 bases. The germline CDR1 and CDR2 sequences are SGHAT and FQNNGV.

The chain employs TRBV7-2 and TRBJ2-7; no definite D call. The V end lost 4 bases, the J end lost 0 bases, and 10 bases lay between the germline ends. This CDR3 is built from 14 residues. Germline values: CDR1 SGHTA, CDR2 FQGNSA. In DNA, the CDR3 is TGTGCCAGCAGCTCCTACCTGAGCTCCTACGAGCAGTACTTC. This gives the protein CASSSYLSSYEQYF. Together with reference TRBV7-2 and TRBJ2-7, the CDR3 gives the full variable domain: GAGVSQSPSNKVTEKGKDVELRCDPISGHTALYWYRQSLGQGLEFLIYFQGNSAPDKSGLPSDRFSAERTGGSVSTLTIQRTQQEDSAVYLCASSSYLSSYEQYFGPGTRLTVT.

The rearrangement joins TRBV6-6 to TRBJ1-5; D gene unclear. Per the germline V gene, CDR1 is MNHNY and CDR2 is SVGAGI (reference sequence). The V and J ends lost 7 bases and 3 bases respectively, with 4 bases between them. The CDR3 sequence is 11 residues long. The CDR3 reads CASTNNQPQHF. The CDR3 nucleotides are TGTGCCAGCACCAACAATCAGCCCCAGCATTTT.